The T cell receptor (beta chain) under discussion was sequenced for a study of T cells in Graves' hyperthyroidism and ophthalmopathy. TCR beta CDR3 regions were amplified from RNA. First-round RT-PCR targeting the TCR CDR3 was performed with the HTBI primer set. Each CDR3 protein is one row after TCRdb ran MiXCR on the multiplex PCR reads. Altogether about 700,000 distinct CDR3 sequences are present, just under 45% being singletons, with the ten largest covering about 7%. Clinical symptoms, serum thyroxine and TRAb, thyroid ultrasound and orbital computed tomography together formed the diagnostic basis. The sample consisted of peripheral blood or thyroid tissue (not recorded which). The sequence was obtained from an adult man with Graves' disease, either hyperthyroidism or ophthalmopathy (not recorded which).

The CDR3 spells CASSRTGTDEKLFF. In DNA, the CDR3 is TGCGCCAGCAGCCGGACAGGGACGGATGAAAAACTGTTTTTT. The gene calls are TRBV5-1 and TRBJ1-4; 8 bases are a match to TRBD1. The CDR3 has 14 residues. V lost 4 bases, J lost 6 bases, and 5 bases stayed unmatched. CDR1 and CDR2 (germline): SGHRS, YFSETQ.